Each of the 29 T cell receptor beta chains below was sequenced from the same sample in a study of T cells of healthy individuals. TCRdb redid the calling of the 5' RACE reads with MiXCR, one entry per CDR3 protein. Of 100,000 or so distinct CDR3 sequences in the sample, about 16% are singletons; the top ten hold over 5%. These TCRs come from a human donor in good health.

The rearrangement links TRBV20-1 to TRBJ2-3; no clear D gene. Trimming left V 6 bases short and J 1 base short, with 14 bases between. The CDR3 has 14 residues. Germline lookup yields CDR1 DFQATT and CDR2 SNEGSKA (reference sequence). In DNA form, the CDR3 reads TGCAGTGCCGCGGCGAACTCCGGCACAGATACGCAGTATTTT. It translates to CSAAANSGTDTQYF.

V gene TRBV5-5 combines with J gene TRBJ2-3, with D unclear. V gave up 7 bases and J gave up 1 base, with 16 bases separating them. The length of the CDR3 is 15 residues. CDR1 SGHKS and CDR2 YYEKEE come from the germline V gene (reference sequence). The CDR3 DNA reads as TGTGCCAGCTGCGTGAAAAATCTACGCACAGATACGCAGTATTTT. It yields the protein CASCVKNLRTDTQYF.

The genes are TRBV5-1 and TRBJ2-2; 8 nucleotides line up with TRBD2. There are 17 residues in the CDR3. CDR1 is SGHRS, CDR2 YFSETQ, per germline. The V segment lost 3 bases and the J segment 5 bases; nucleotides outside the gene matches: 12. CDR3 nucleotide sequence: TGCGCCAGCAGCTACCGACTGACTAGCGAGTCAACCGGGGAGCTGTTTTTT. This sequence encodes CASSYRLTSESTGELFF.

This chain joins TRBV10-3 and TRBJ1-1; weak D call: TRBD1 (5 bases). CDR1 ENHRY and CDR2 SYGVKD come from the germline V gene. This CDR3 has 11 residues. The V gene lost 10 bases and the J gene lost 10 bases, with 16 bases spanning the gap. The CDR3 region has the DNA TGTGCCAAGCCCGACAGATGTGGAGCTTTCTTT. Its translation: CAKPDRCGAFF.

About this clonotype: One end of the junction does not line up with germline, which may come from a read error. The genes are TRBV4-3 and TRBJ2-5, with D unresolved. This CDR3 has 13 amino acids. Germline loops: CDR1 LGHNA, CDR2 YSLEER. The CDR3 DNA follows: TGCGCCAGCAGACAAGATCTAGGAGAGACCCAGTACTTC. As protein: CASRQDLGETQYF.

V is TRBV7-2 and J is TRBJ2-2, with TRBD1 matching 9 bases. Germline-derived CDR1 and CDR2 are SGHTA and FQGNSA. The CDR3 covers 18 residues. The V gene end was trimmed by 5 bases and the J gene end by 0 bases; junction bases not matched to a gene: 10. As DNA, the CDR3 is TGTGCCAGCAGCCCTCGGACAGGGGCCCCCGCGAACACCGGGGAGCTGTTTTTT. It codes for CASSPRTGAPANTGELFF.

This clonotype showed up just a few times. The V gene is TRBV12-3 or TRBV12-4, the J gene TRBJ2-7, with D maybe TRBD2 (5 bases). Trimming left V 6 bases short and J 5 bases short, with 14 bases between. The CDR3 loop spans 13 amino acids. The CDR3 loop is CASSPLTGDEQYF. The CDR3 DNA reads TGTGCCAGCAGCCCTTTGACCGGGGACGAGCAGTACTTC.

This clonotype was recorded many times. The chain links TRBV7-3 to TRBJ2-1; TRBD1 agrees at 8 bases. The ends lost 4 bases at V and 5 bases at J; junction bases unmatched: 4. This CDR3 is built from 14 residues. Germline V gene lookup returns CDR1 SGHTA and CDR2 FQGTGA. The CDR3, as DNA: TGTGCCAGCAGCTACGGACAGGGTAACAATGAGCAGTTCTTC. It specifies CASSYGQGNNEQFF.

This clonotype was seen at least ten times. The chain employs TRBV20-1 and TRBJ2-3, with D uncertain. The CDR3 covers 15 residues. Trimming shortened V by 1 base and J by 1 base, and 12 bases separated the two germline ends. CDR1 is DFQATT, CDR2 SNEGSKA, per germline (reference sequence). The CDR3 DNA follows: TGCAGTGCTAGAGGTACCAGGATGGGCACAGATACGCAGTATTTT. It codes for CSARGTRMGTDTQYF.

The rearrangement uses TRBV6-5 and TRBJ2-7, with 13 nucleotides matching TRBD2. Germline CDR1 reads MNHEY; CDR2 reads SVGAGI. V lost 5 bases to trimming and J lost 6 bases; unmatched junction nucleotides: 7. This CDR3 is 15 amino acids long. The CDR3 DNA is TGTGCCAGCAGTGAATGGACTAGCGGGGGAGGCGAGCAGTACTTC. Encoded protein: CASSEWTSGGGEQYF.

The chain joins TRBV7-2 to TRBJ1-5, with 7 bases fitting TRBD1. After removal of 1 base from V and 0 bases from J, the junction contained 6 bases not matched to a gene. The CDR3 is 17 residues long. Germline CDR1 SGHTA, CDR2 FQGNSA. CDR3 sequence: CASSLETQGYSNQPQHF. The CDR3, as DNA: TGTGCCAGCAGCTTAGAAACACAGGGGTATAGCAATCAGCCCCAGCATTTT.

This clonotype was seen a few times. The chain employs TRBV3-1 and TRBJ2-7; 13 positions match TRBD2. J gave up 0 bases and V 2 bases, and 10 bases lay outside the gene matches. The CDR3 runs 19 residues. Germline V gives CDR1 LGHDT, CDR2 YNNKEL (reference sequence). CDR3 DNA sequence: TGTGCCAGCAGCCAATCCCCGGGACTAGCGGGAACGAGCTCCTACGAGCAGTACTTC. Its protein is CASSQSPGLAGTSSYEQYF.

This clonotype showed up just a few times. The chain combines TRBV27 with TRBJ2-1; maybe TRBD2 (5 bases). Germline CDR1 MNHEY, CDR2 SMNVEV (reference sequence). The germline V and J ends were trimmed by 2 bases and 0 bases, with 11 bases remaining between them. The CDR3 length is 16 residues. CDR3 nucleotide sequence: TGTGCCAGCAGTTTAAGCGGTCCCGGCTCCTACAATGAGCAGTTCTTC. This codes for CASSLSGPGSYNEQFF.

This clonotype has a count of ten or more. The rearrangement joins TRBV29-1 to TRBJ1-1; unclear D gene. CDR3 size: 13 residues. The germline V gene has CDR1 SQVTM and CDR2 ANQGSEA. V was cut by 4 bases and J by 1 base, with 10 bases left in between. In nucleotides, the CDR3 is TGCAGCGTTGGAAGTCACAGGAACACTGAAGCTTTCTTT. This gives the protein CSVGSHRNTEAFF.

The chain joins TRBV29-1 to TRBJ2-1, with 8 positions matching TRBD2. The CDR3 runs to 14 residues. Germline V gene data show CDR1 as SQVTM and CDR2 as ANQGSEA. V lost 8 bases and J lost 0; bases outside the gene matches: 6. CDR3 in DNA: TGCAGCACCGAGCGGGGGAGCTCCTACAATGAGCAGTTCTTC. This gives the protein CSTERGSSYNEQFF.

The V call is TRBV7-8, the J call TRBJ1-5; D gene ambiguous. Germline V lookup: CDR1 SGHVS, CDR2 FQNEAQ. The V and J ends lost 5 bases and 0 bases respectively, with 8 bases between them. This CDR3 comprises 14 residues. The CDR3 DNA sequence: TGTGCCAGCAGCAAAGGCGGTAGCAATCAGCCCCAGCATTTT. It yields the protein CASSKGGSNQPQHF.

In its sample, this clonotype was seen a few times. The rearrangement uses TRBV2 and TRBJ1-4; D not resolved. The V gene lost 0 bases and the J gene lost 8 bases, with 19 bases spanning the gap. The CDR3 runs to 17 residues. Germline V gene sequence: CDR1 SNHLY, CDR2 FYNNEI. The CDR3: CASSEAPREVPREKLFF. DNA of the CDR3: TGTGCCAGCAGTGAAGCTCCGAGGGAGGTGCCGAGGGAAAAACTGTTTTTT.

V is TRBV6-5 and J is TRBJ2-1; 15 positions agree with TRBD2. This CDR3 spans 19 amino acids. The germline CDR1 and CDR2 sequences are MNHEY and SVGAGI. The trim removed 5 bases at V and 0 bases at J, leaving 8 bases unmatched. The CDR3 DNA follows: TGTGCCAGCAGTCCGGGGACTAGCGGGAGGCTTAGCTCCTACAATGAGCAGTTCTTC. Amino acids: CASSPGTSGRLSSYNEQFF.

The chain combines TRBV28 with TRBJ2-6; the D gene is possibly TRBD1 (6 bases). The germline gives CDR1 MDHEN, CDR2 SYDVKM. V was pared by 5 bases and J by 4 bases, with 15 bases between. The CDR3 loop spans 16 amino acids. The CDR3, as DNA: TGTGCCAGCAGTCCCCGGACAGCCCGAGGGGCCAACGTCCTGACTTTC. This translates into CASSPRTARGANVLTF.

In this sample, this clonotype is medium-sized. CDR3 nucleotides: TGTGCCAGCAGCGTTAGACTAGCGGGGCCAGATACGCAGTATTTT. It specifies CASSVRLAGPDTQYF. This chain uses TRBV7-2 with TRBJ2-3; 11 positions match TRBD2. The V segment lost 5 bases and the J segment 4 bases; nucleotides outside the gene matches: 5. Germline V lookup: CDR1 SGHTA, CDR2 FQGNSA. The CDR3 is 15 residues long.

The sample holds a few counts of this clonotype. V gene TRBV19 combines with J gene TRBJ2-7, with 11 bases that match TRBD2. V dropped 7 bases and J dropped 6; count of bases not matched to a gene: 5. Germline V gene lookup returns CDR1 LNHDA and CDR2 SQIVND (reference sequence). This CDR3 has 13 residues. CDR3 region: CASNGLAGGEQYF. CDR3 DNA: TGTGCCAGTAATGGGCTAGCGGGAGGCGAGCAGTACTTC.

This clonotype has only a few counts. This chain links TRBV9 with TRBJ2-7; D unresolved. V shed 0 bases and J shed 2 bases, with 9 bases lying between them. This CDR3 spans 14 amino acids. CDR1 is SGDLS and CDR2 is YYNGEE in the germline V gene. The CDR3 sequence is CASSVELVPYEQYF. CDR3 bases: TGTGCCAGCAGCGTAGAGCTAGTACCCTACGAGCAGTACTTC.

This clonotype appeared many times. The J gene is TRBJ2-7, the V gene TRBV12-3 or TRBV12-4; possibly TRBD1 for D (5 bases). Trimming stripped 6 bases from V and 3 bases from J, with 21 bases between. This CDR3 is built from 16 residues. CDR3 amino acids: CASSRMTEPDYYEQYF. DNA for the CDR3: TGTGCCAGCAGCCGAATGACAGAACCGGATTACTACGAGCAGTACTTC.

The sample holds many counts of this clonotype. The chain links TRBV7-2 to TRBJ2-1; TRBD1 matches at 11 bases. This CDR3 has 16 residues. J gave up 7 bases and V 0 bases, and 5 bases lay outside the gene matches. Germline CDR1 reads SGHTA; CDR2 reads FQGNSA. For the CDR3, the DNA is TGTGCCAGCAGCTTAGCATCGGGGGACAGGGGGAATGAGCAGTTCTTC. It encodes CASSLASGDRGNEQFF.

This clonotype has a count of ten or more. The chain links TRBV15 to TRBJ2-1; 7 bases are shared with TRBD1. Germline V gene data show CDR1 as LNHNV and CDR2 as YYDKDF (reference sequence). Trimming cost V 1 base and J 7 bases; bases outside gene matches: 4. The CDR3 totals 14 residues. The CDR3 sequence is CATSRVGRGNEQFF. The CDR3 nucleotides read TGTGCCACCAGCAGAGTCGGCAGGGGGAATGAGCAGTTCTTC.

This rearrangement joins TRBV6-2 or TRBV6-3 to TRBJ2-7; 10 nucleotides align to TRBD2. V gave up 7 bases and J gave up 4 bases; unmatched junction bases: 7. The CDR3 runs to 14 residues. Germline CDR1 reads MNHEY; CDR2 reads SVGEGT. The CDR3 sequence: CASKKREGFYEQYF. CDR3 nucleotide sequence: TGTGCCAGCAAGAAGCGGGAGGGCTTTTACGAGCAGTACTTC.

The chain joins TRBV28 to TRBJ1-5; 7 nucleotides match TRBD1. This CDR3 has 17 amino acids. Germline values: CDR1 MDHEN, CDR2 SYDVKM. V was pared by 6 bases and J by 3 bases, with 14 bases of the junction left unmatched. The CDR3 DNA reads TGTGCCAGCAGGCCCGGGATAGGGGGCTCAAACAATCAGCCCCAGCATTTT. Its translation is CASRPGIGGSNNQPQHF.

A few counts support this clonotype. The CDR3 is CATQDPGRNTEAFF. CDR3 bases: TGCGCCACCCAAGACCCGGGACGGAACACTGAAGCTTTCTTT. The gene calls are TRBV5-1 and TRBJ1-1; D possibly corresponds to TRBD1 (5 bases). The CDR3 loop spans 14 amino acids. V lost 9 bases to trimming and J lost 1 base, with 16 bases between them. Looked up from germline, CDR1 is SGHRS and CDR2 is YFSETQ.

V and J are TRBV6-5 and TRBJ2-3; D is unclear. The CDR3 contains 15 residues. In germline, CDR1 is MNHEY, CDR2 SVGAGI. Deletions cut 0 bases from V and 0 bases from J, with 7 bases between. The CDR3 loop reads CASSYSIQSTDTQYF. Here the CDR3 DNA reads TGTGCCAGCAGTTACTCGATTCAGAGCACAGATACGCAGTATTTT.